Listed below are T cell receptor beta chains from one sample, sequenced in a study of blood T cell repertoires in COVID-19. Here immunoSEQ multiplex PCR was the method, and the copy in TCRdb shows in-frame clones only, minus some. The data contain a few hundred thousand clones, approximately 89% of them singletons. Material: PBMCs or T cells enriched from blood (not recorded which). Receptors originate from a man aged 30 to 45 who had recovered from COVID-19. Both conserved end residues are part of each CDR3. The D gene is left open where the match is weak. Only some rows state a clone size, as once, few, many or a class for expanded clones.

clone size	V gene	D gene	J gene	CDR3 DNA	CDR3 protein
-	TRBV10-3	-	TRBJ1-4	TGTGCCATCAGTGCCCGGGAGGGGATTAATGAAAAACTGTTTTTT	CAISAREGINEKLFF
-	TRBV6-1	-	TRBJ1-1	TGTGCCAGCAGTGAGCAGGGTGGTAACACTGAAGCTTTCTTT	CASSEQGGNTEAFF
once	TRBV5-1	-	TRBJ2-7	TGCGCCAGCAGCGAGTCGGGGATCTCCTACGAGCAGTACTTC	CASSESGISYEQYF
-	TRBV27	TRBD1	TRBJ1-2	TGTGCCAGCAGGACCGGGACAGGGGTAAATGGCTACACCTTC	CASRTGTGVNGYTF
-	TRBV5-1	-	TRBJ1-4	TGCGCCAGCAGCTCGATCCCCATCGGCCAAAGGGGTGAAAAACTGTTTTTT	CASSSIPIGQRGEKLFF
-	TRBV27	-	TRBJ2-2	TGTGCCAGCCGATCCAGCCGGGACATCGCCACCGGGGAGCTGTTTTTT	CASRSSRDIATGELFF
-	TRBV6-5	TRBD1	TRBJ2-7	TGTGCCAGCAGCGAGGGACAGACCTACGAGCAGTACTTC	CASSEGQTYEQYF
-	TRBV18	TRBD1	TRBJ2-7	TGTGCCAGCTCGCACGGGGACAGGGCCTACGAGCAGTACTTC	CASSHGDRAYEQYF
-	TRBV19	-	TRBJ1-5	TGTGCCAGTAGTATAACTTTGATCGGGGGGAATCAGCCCCAGCATTTT	CASSITLIGGNQPQHF
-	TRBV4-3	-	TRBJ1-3	TGCGCCAGCAGCCTCGAGGTCGGGATTTCTGGAAACACCATATATTTT	CASSLEVGISGNTIYF
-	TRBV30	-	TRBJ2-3	TGTGCCTGGAGTGTGGGCCTAAACAGTGATACGCAGTATTTT	CAWSVGLNSDTQYF
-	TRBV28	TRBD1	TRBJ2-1	TGTGCCAGCAGTCCCGGGGACAGGGGATACAATGAGCAGTTCTTC	CASSPGDRGYNEQFF
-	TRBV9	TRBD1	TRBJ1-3	TGTGCCAGCAGCGGACAGGGCTCTGGAAACACCATATATTTT	CASSGQGSGNTIYF
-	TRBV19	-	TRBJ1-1	TGTGCCAGTACTCCCGGGTGGGTGGGCACTGAAGCTTTCTTT	CASTPGWVGTEAFF
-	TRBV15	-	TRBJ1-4	TGTGCCACCAACCCGGCTCCAGGTGAAAAACTGTTTTTT	CATNPAPGEKLFF
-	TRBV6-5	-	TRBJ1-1	TGTGCCAGCAGTCAGGGGAACACTGAAGCTTTCTTT	CASSQGNTEAFF
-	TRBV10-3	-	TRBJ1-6	TGTGCCATCAGTGAGTACCCGGGGAGCTCCTATAATTCACCCCTCCACTTT	CAISEYPGSSYNSPLHF
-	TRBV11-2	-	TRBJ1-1	TGTGCCAGCAGCTTAGCGGGGATCGATTTCTTT	CASSLAGIDFF
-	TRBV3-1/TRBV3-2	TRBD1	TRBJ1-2	TGTGCCAGCAGCCACCAGGGGGATCGTGGCTACACCTTC	CASSHQGDRGYTF
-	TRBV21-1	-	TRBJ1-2	TGTGCCAGCAGCAAAGCAGAGGGAGCAACTAACTATGGCTACACCTTC	CASSKAEGATNYGYTF
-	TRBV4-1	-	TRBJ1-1	TGCGCCAGCAGCCAATTTCCCAGGGTTACTGAAGCTTTCTTT	CASSQFPRVTEAFF
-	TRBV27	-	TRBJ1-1	TGTGCCAGCAGTTTAGGGGGCCCCGGCACTGAAGCTTTCTTT	CASSLGGPGTEAFF
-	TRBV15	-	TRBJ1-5	TGTGCCACCAGCAGAGACTTCGATCAGCCCCAGCATTTT	CATSRDFDQPQHF
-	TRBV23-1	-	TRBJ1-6	TGCGCCAGCACCCTCTCCCTTCGGCGACAGGATTATAATTCACCCCTCCACTTT	CASTLSLRRQDYNSPLHF
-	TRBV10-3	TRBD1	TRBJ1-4	TGTGCCATCAGCAGGACAGGGGAAGGGACTAATGAAAAACTGTTTTTT	CAISRTGEGTNEKLFF
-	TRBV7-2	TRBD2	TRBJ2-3	TGTGCCAGCAGCCGCGGGGGGTTCACAGATACGCAGTATTTT	CASSRGGFTDTQYF
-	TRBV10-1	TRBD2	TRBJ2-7	TGCGCCAGCAGTGAGTTCAGCGGGGAGACGCGCGAGCAGTACTTC	CASSEFSGETREQYF
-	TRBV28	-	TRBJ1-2	TGTGCCAGCAGTAACCCCGCCAGGGACTATGGCTACACCTTC	CASSNPARDYGYTF
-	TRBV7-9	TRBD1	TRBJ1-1	TGTGCCAGCAGCTTAGTACAGGGGGCTAGAGAAGCTTTCTTT	CASSLVQGAREAFF
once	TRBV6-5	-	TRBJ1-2	TGTGCCAGTAAGCGGCAGATCGGGCACGGCTATGGCTACACCTTC	CASKRQIGHGYGYTF
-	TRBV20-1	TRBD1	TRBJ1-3	TGCAGTGCTAGTACAGGGGCGTCTGGAAACACCATATATTTT	CSASTGASGNTIYF
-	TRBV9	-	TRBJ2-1	TGTGCCAGCAGCGCGGACTCGACAGGGAGGAATGAGCAGTTCTTC	CASSADSTGRNEQFF
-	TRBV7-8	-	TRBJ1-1	TGTGCCAGCAGCCCGACCGGGACACACTTGAACACTGAAGCTTTCTTT	CASSPTGTHLNTEAFF
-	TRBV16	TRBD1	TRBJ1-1	TGTGCCAGCAGCCTACACAGGGGGTACACTGAAGCTTTCTTT	CASSLHRGYTEAFF
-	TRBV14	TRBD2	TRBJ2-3	TGTGCCAGCAGCCCGACCACTAGCGGGGGGGCAGCAGATACGCAGTATTTT	CASSPTTSGGAADTQYF
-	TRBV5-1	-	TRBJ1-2	TGCGCCAGCAGCTTGGTGCCAGGGGATGGCTACACCTTC	CASSLVPGDGYTF
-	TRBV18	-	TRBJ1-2	TGTGCCAGCTCACCAACGCAGGGAATAGTATACTACACCTTC	CASSPTQGIVYYTF
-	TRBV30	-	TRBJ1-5	TGTGCCTGGAGTGTAAACGGGGATCAGCCCCAGCATTTT	CAWSVNGDQPQHF
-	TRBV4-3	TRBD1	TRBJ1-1	TGCGCCAGCAGCCGAGTAATGGACAGGGGGACTGAAGCTTTCTTT	CASSRVMDRGTEAFF
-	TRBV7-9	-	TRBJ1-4	TGTGCCAGCAGCCTAGAGTTACAGGACCACGATGAAAAACTGTTTTTT	CASSLELQDHDEKLFF
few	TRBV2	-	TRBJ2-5	TGTGCCAGCAGCGGCGGCGTCCAGCGCCGAGAGACCCAGTACTTC	CASSGGVQRRETQYF
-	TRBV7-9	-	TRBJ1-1	TGTGCCAGCAGCTTAGCGCTAAGGGGTAGGCGGACTGAAGCTTTCTTT	CASSLALRGRRTEAFF
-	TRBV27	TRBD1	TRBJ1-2	TGTGCCAGCAGTTTTTCGGTAGAGGTGCAGGGGGGTGGCTACACCTTC	CASSFSVEVQGGGYTF
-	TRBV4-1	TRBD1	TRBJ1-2	TGCGCCAGCAGCCATTTCCGGGACAGCCACTATGGCTACACCTTC	CASSHFRDSHYGYTF
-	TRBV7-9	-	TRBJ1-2	TGTGCCAGCACTAAAGGGGCCTTGCTTGGCTACACCTTC	CASTKGALLGYTF